The clone carrying this T cell receptor (beta chain) was observed once. Antigen: not known. The sample is drawn from a study of cytomegalovirus exposure and HLA in healthy donors. Across the study: A prior study identified 120 million or so unique TCR beta sequences from about 180 million T cells. Study conclusions and caveats: Cytomegalovirus status was reportedly diagnosed by the classifier with high sensitivity and specificity.

V was clipped by 8 bases and J by 3 bases, with 14 bases between them. The CDR3 sequence is 13 residues long. From germline, CDR1 is LGHNT and CDR2 FRNRAP. PCR involved 60 Vbeta and 13 Jbeta primers. Assay used: immunoSEQ multiplex PCR; TCRdb lists only in-frame clones, some missing. This table has just over 95,000 clones, more than 75% appearing once. V usage is TRBV12-5 and J usage is TRBJ2-7; TRBD1 might be the D (5 bases). This TCR was sampled from a human donor in good health. The sample consisted of PBMCs. CDR3 in DNA: TGTGCTAGTCTGGGGCAGATTCTCTACGAGCAGTACTTC. It encodes CASLGQILYEQYF.